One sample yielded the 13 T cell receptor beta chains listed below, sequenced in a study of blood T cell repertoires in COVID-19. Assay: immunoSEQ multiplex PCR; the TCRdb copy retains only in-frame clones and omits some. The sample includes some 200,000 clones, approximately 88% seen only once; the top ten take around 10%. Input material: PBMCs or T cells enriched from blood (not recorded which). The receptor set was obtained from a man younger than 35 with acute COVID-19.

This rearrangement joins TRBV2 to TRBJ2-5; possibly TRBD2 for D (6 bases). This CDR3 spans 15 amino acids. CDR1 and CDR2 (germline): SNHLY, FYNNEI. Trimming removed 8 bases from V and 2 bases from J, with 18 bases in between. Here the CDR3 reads CASLKTGGVQETQYF. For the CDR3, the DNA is TGTGCCAGCTTAAAAACTGGAGGGGTACAAGAGACCCAGTACTTC.

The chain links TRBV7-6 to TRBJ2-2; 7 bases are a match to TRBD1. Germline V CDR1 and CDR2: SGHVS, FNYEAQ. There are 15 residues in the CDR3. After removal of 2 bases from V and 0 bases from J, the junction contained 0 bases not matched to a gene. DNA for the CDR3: TGTGCCAGCAGCTTAACAGGGGCGAACACCGGGGAGCTGTTTTTT. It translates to CASSLTGANTGELFF. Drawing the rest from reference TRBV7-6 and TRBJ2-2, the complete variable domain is GAGVSQSPRYKVTKRGQDVALRCDPISGHVSLYWYRQALGQGPEFLTYFNYEAQQDKSGLPNDRFSAERPEGSISTLTIQRTEQRDSAMYRCASSLTGANTGELFFGEGSRLTVL.

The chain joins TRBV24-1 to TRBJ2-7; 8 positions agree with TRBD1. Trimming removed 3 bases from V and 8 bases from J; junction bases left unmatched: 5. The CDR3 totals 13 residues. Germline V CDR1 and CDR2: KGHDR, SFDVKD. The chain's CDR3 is CATSDHGQGQQYF. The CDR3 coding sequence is TGTGCCACCAGTGATCATGGACAGGGCCAGCAGTACTTC.

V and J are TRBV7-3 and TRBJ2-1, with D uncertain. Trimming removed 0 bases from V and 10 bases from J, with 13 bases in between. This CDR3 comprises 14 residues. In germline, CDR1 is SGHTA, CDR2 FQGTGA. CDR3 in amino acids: CASSLTFGQVEQFF. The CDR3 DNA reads TGTGCCAGCAGCTTAACGTTCGGCCAGGTCGAGCAGTTCTTC.

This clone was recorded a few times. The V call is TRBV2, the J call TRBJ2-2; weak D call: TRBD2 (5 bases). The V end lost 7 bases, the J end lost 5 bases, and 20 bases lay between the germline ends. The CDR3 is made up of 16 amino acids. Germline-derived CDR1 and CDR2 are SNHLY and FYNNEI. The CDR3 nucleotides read TGTGCCAGCAACGGCCCCAGCGGCCGTGGGACCGGGGAGCTGTTTTTT. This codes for CASNGPSGRGTGELFF.

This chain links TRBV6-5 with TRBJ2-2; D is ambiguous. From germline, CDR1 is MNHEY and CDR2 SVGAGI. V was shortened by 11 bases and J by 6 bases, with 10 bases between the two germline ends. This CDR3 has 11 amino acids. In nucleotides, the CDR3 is TGTGCCCATAGAGTGGCCGGGGAGCTGTTTTTT. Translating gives CAHRVAGELFF.

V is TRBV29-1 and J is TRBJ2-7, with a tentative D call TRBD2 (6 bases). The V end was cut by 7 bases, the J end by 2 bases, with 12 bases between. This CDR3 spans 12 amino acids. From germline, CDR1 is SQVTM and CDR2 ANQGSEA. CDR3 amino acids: CSGTIGAYEQYF. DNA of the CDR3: TGCAGCGGGACTATTGGTGCCTACGAGCAGTACTTC.

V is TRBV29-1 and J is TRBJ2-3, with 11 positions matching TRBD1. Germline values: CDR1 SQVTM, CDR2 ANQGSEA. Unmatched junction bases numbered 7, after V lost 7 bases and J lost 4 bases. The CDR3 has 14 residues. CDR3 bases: TGCAGCGGAACGGACAGGGGGCGCGCAGATACGCAGTATTTT. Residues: CSGTDRGRADTQYF.

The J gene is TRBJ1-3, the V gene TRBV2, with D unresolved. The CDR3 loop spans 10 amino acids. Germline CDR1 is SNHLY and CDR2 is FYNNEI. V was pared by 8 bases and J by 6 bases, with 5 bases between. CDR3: CASAANTIYF. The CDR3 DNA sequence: TGTGCCAGCGCGGCAAACACCATATATTTT.

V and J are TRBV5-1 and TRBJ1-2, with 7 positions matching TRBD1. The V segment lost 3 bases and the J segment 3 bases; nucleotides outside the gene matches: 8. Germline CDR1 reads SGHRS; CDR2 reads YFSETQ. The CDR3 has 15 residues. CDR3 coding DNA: TGCGCCAGCAGCTCGGGACAGTTCCCCCACTATGGCTACACCTTC. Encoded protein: CASSSGQFPHYGYTF.

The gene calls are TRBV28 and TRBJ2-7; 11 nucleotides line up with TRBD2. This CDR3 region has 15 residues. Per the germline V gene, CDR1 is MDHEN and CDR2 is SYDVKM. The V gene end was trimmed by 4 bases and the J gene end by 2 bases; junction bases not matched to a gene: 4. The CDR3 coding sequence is TGTGCCAGCAGTTATAGCGGGAGGGCCGCCTACGAGCAGTACTTC. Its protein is CASSYSGRAAYEQYF.

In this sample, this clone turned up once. This chain's CDR3 is CASSLTGFHEQYF. The CDR3 DNA reads as TGTGCCAGCAGTTTGACGGGGTTCCACGAGCAGTACTTC. The chain recombines TRBV28 with TRBJ2-7, with D perhaps matching TRBD2 (5 bases). Deletions cut 3 bases from V and 5 bases from J, with 11 bases between. Germline CDR1 MDHEN, CDR2 SYDVKM. The CDR3 contains 13 residues.

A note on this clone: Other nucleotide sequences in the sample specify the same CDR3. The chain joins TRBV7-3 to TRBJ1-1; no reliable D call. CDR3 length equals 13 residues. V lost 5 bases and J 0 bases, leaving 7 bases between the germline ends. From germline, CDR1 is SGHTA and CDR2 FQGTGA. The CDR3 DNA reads TGTGCCAGCAGCCCAGACATGAACACTGAAGCTTTCTTT. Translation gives CASSPDMNTEAFF.